This section outlines one T cell receptor beta chain sequence together with its context. The antigen is undetermined. Overlapping HIV-1 Gag 15-mer peptides at 0.85 to 1 ug per peptide per mL were used. CD4+ T cells upregulating both CD40 ligand and CD69 were sorted as responding cells. Donors had undetectable plasma HIV-1 RNA, under 50 copies/mL, for 4+ years. Before stimulation, PBMCs underwent CD8+ T cell depletion. Sequencing used immunoSEQ version 4 in survey mode. Clones were read by immunoSEQ multiplex PCR, and TCRdb kept only the in-frame ones, dropping some. The repertoire has 24,000 or so clones, less than 85% of them found once; the top ten carry about 1.8%. This entry belongs to a study of persistence of HIV-infected CD4 T cells. Study details: A median of approximately eight years of suppressive ART preceded sampling.

Regarding the study as a whole: TCRbeta richness was lower in CMV- and Gag-responding cells than in anti-CD3/anti-CD28-responding cells.

The V gene lost 5 bases and the J gene lost 1 base, with 11 bases spanning the gap. Germline V gene lookup returns CDR1 MNHEY and CDR2 SVGAGI. The CDR3 covers 15 residues. The sequence derives from an adult man with HIV who was CMV-seropositive. This rearrangement joins TRBV6-5 to TRBJ2-2, with D uncertain. The source was CD4+ T cells sorted from PBMCs after roughly 18-hour stimulation, collected from a patient who received antiretroviral therapy. For the CDR3, the DNA is TGTGCCAGCAGTCCACGGAGAGGGAACACCGGGGAGCTGTTTTTT. This encodes CASSPRRGNTGELFF.